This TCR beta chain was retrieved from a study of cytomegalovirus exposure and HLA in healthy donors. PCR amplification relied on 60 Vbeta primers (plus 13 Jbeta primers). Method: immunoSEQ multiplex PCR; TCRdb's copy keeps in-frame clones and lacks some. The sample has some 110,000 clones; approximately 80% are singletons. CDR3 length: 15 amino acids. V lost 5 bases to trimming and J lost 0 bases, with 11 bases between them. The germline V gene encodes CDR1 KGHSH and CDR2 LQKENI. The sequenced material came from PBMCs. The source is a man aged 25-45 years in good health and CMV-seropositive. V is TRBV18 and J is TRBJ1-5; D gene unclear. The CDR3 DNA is TGTGCCAGCTCAGTATCGTTTTATAGCAATCAGCCCCAGCATTTT. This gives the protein CASSVSFYSNQPQHF.